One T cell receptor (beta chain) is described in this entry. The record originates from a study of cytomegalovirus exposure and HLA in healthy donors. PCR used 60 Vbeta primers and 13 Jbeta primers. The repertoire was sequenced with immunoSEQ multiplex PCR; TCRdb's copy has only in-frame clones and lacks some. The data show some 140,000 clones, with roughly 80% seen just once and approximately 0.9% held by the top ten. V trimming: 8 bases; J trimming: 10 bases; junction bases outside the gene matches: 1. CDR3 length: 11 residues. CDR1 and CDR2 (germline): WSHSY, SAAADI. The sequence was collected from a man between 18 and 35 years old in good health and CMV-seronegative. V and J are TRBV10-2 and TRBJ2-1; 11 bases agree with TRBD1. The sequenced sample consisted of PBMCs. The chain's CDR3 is CASGQGAEQFF. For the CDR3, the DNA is TGCGCCAGCGGACAGGGGGCCGAGCAGTTCTTC.